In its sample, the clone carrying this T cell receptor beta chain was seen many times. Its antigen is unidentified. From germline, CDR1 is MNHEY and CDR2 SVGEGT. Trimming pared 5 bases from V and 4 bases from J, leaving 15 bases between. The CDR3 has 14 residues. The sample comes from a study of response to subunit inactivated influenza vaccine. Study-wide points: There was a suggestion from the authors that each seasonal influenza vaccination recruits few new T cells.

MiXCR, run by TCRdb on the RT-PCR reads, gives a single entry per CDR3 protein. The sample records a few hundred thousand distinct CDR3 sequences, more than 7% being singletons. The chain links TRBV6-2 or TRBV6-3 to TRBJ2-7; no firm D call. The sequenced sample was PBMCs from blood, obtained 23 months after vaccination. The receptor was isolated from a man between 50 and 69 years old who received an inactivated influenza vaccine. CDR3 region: CASSLSTVGYEQYF. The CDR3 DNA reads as TGTGCCAGCAGTCTCTCGACGGTGGGGTACGAGCAGTACTTC.